This T cell receptor (beta chain) was identified during a study of T cells in women clearing cervical HPV infection listed by TCRdb under 2018. Regarding the research as a whole: The cases were about two dozen women with histologically confirmed HPV16-related CIN3 or worse, and 2 of those women had invasive cancers. The approximately 26 controls were women who cleared a single incident HPV16 infection within 12 months without developing precancer or cancer. Blood from cases was drawn at the visit where the lesion was first identified, while blood from controls was drawn once the infection was no longer detected. Among cases, blood sampling occurred a median of about 150 days after lesion detection, with an interquartile range of roughly 90 to 200 days. Since HLA typing was available for only a few women, HLA type could not be ruled out as a confounder. Nested within Costa Rica's Guanacaste HPV Natural History Study, an exploratory proof-of-principle case-control study compared TCR repertoires across cervical HPV16 outcomes. Cases were matched to controls by age within five years and by the year the sample was collected. Cases had a median age of about 35 years and controls had a median age of approximately 37, with no significant differences in baseline characteristics. The parent cohort enrolled about 10,000 women aged 18 or older in Guanacaste, Costa Rica, in about 1993 to 1994 and followed the women for roughly seven years. Five blinded duplicates per group were added as quality controls, so that roughly 60 samples were obtained: some 50 participants and some 10 replicates.

Every participant had a single incident cervical HPV16 infection, and prevalent HPV16 infections were excluded. Cervical HPV DNA was detected with MY09/MY11 PCR, and genotyping was done by dot-blot hybridization. Approximately 15 mL of heparinized blood were centrifuged, and the buffy coat was aliquoted, frozen at -30°C, then stored at -80°C. Genomic DNA was extracted from buffy coat specimens using QIAGEN kits. Spanning cysteine to phenylalanine, the CDR3 consists of 15 amino acids. Shown are 36 bases from within the CDR3, in frame from base 1. Trimming removed 7 bases from V and 4 bases from J, leaving 22 bases between the germline ends. CDR1 DFQATT and CDR2 SNEGSKA were looked up in the germline V gene (reference sequence). TCR beta CDR3 regions were amplified by multiplex PCR using the immunoSEQ assay from an average of 1200 ng genomic DNA per sample. Primer bias was corrected in the assay by using a complete synthetic TCR repertoire to establish an amplification baseline. Amplicons were sequenced on the Illumina platform. The study's own analysis went as follows. Sequences were error-corrected by clustering with frequency ratios and a modified nearest-neighbor algorithm and were then analyzed in the immunoSEQ Analyzer with IMGT gene definitions. TCR richness and evenness were averaged over 20 rarefaction repeats at each rarefaction depth, excluding samples with fewer sequences than the depth. Relative abundances of V, D and J genes were compared between groups using Wilcoxon rank sum tests, with FDR correction applied. In the blinded duplicates, the intraclass correlation was approximately 96% for TCR richness and averaged about 80% across 66 gene segments. Sourced from immuneACCESS, this table was stored by TCRdb with only in-frame sequences that have V and J called. A share of the clones is absent; for the studies checked, an unresolved V gene accounts for under half, and the remainder has no known explanation. The V and J calls and the clone size are those of that table, but D and trimming were determined from the DNA. The table kept for this sample lists under 35,000 clones. The top ten constitute around 19% of the sample.

As for this clone: No antigen is known for it. The read terminates 3 residues ahead of where the CDR3 ends, so the germline J gene completes it.

Overall results and qualifications from the work: TCR repertoire richness was significantly higher in CIN3+ cases than in controls across sequencing depths, while evenness did not differ. The cross-sectional design could not show whether associations preceded infection or resulted from it; effector/memory subsets and HPV-specific T cells were not isolated. Random forest classifiers combining richness and V gene abundances distinguished cases from controls with an estimated AUC of roughly 0.8. TRBV6-7 relative abundance was lower in cases than in controls (approximately 0.11% versus 0.16%; Bonferroni P = 0.0008). Because the number of T cells per sample was unknown, the richness differences could reflect varying T-cell content rather than repertoire biology.

The V and J genes are TRBV20-1 and TRBJ1-1, with TRBD1 tentatively as D gene (6 bases match). The receptor was isolated from a woman between 18 and 70 years old with a cervical HPV16 infection that either progressed to CIN3+ or cleared (not recorded which). The sample was blood buffy coat. The CDR3 loop reads CSGRRRGAFSTEAFF. The part of the CDR3 DNA that was read is TGCAGTGGTAGGCGCAGGGGCGCTTTTTCCACTGAA.